The 24 T cell receptor beta chains in this list originate from one sample, sequenced in a study of technical replicates of blood from a handful of donors. Some clones are missing from TCRdb's copy, which holds only in-frame ones; the method was immunoSEQ multiplex PCR. The sample carries about 82,000 clones, just under 95% recorded once. The sequencing sample was made of T cells isolated from PBMCs. Receptor source: a human donor in good health.

This clone was observed a handful of times. The chain employs TRBV2 and TRBJ2-1, with a weak D call TRBD1 (5 bases). V shed 3 bases and J shed 8 bases, with 8 bases lying between them. This CDR3 region has 12 residues. Germline loops: CDR1 SNHLY, CDR2 FYNNEI. CDR3 DNA sequence: TGTGCCAGCAGTGACAGGGTGGATGAGCAGTTCTTC. It is translated as CASSDRVDEQFF.

The chain has TRBV28 and TRBJ1-1; 9 bases fit TRBD1. J was trimmed by 4 bases and V by 3 bases; bases with no gene match: 9. The CDR3 is 16 amino acids. Germline assignment: CDR1 MDHEN and CDR2 SYDVKM. This CDR3 reads CASSFLTGGAGTEAFF. In nucleotides, the CDR3 is TGTGCCAGCAGTTTTCTCACAGGGGGCGCCGGCACTGAAGCTTTCTTT.

The chain employs TRBV27 and TRBJ2-7; 7 bases fit TRBD2. The CDR3 extends over 12 amino acids. Germline CDR1 MNHEY, CDR2 SMNVEV (reference sequence). J lost 3 bases, V lost 10 bases, and 6 bases had no gene match. The CDR3 sequence is CATGLADYEQYF. Written as DNA, the CDR3 is TGTGCCACTGGGCTAGCGGACTACGAGCAGTACTTC.

The CDR3 sequence: CASSSGHSYEQYF. CDR3 coding DNA: TGTGCCAGCAGTTCGGGTCACTCCTACGAGCAGTACTTC. The gene calls are TRBV27 and TRBJ2-7; no definite D call. V was trimmed by 4 bases and J by 0 bases, leaving 7 bases between them. The CDR3 sequence is 13 residues long. Germline V CDR1 and CDR2: MNHEY, SMNVEV (reference sequence).

V usage is TRBV7-8 and J usage is TRBJ1-5, with 8 positions matching TRBD1. There are 15 residues in the CDR3. The V gene end was trimmed by 1 base and the J gene end by 4 bases; junction bases not matched to a gene: 3. The germline V gene encodes CDR1 SGHVS and CDR2 FQNEAQ. Here the CDR3 DNA reads TGTGCCAGCAGCTTAGTCCGGGACAGGAATCAGCCCCAGCATTTT. Its translation is CASSLVRDRNQPQHF.

V usage is TRBV15 and J usage is TRBJ2-7; D not certain. Trimming removed 0 bases from V and 6 bases from J, with 9 bases in between. There are 13 residues in the CDR3. CDR1 and CDR2 (germline): LNHNV, YYDKDF (reference sequence). In nucleotides, the CDR3 is TGTGCCACCAGCAGAGACCTCGCCAGCGAGCAGTACTTC. Protein sequence: CATSRDLASEQYF.

The chain combines TRBV7-2 with TRBJ2-1, with 11 positions matching TRBD2. Per the germline V gene, CDR1 is SGHTA and CDR2 is FQGNSA. V gave up 6 bases and J gave up 6 bases; unmatched junction bases: 19. The CDR3 sequence is 19 residues long. CDR3 region: CASSPTLLGLAADPNEQFF. DNA for the CDR3: TGTGCCAGCAGTCCGACGTTACTGGGACTAGCGGCCGACCCCAATGAGCAGTTCTTC. Drawing the rest from reference TRBV7-2 and TRBJ2-1, the complete variable domain is GAGVSQSPSNKVTEKGKDVELRCDPISGHTALYWYRQSLGQGLEFLIYFQGNSAPDKSGLPSDRFSAERTGGSVSTLTIQRTQQEDSAVYLCASSPTLLGLAADPNEQFFGPGTRLTVL.

J is TRBJ2-7 and V is TRBV6-1, with 7 bases lining up with TRBD2. From germline, CDR1 is MNHNS and CDR2 SASEGT. V lost 2 bases and J lost 6; bases outside the gene matches: 13. CDR3 length: 16 amino acids. Here the CDR3 reads CASSERVAGSSGEQYF. The CDR3 region has the DNA TGTGCCAGCAGTGAAAGAGTAGCGGGTTCCAGCGGCGAGCAGTACTTC.

In DNA, the CDR3 is TGTGCCAGCAGCGCGTTTTGGACAGGGGGCGGGTATAACACTGAAGCTTTCTTT. This sequence encodes CASSAFWTGGGYNTEAFF. This chain links TRBV7-2 with TRBJ1-1; 11 positions agree with TRBD1. CDR1 and CDR2 from the germline V gene are SGHTA and FQGNSA. V shed 5 bases, J shed 2 bases, and the junction held 13 bases outside the gene matches. The CDR3 has 18 amino acids.

This rearrangement joins TRBV7-2 to TRBJ2-3; TRBD2 aligns across 13 bases. The CDR3 consists of 16 residues. V was clipped by 5 bases and J by 5 bases; unmatched bases: 7. Germline V gene sequence: CDR1 SGHTA, CDR2 FQGNSA. CDR3 region: CASSLLAGGPRDTQYF. The DNA for the CDR3 is TGTGCCAGCAGCCTACTAGCGGGAGGGCCCAGAGATACGCAGTATTTT.

The chain uses TRBV19 and TRBJ1-1, with D tentatively TRBD1 (6 bases). The germline V gene encodes CDR1 LNHDA and CDR2 SQIVND (reference sequence). V was clipped by 8 bases and J by 2 bases, with 12 bases between them. The CDR3 runs 13 residues. CDR3 sequence: CASLTGPNTEAFF. DNA for the CDR3: TGTGCCAGTCTGACAGGCCCAAACACTGAAGCTTTCTTT. Complete variable domain (other parts from reference TRBV19 and TRBJ1-1): DGGITQSPKYLFRKEGQNVTLSCEQNLNHDAMYWYRQDPGQGLRLIYYSQIVNDFQKGDIAEGYSVSREKKESFPLTVTSAQKNPTAFYLCASLTGPNTEAFFGQGTRLTVV.

The chain recombines TRBV28 with TRBJ1-3; D possibly corresponds to TRBD1 (6 bases). Germline values: CDR1 MDHEN, CDR2 SYDVKM. This CDR3 spans 16 amino acids. V was clipped by 2 bases and J by 2 bases, with 13 bases between them. The DNA for the CDR3 is TGTGCCAGCAGTTTAAACGGAAGGACAGCTGGAAACACCATATATTTT. Its protein is CASSLNGRTAGNTIYF.

The chain is built from TRBV2 and TRBJ1-1; D is uncertain. V was shortened by 8 bases and J by 5 bases, with 6 bases between the two germline ends. Germline V CDR1 and CDR2: SNHLY, FYNNEI. The CDR3 totals 10 residues. CDR3 sequence reads: CASWTTEAFF. CDR3 DNA sequence: TGTGCCAGCTGGACTACTGAAGCTTTCTTT.

The chain links TRBV6-6 to TRBJ1-4; D remains unclear. V was trimmed by 8 bases and J by 7 bases, leaving 11 bases between them. The CDR3 totals 12 residues. Germline lookup yields CDR1 MNHNY and CDR2 SVGAGI (reference sequence). CDR3 nucleotides: TGTGCCAGCTCTCTGGGCGCTGAAAAACTGTTTTTT. Translating it yields CASSLGAEKLFF.

J is TRBJ1-5 and V is TRBV19; no firm D call. The ends were cut back, 3 bases at V and 0 bases at J, with 15 bases in the middle. Germline values: CDR1 LNHDA, CDR2 SQIVND (reference sequence). This CDR3 spans 17 amino acids. CDR3 protein: CASSIGWQVISNQPQHF. Here the CDR3 DNA reads TGTGCCAGTAGTATCGGCTGGCAGGTAATTAGCAATCAGCCCCAGCATTTT.

The V and J genes are TRBV30 and TRBJ2-7; a possible D gene is TRBD2 (5 bases). This CDR3 comprises 11 residues. The germline V and J ends were trimmed by 5 bases and 12 bases, with 17 bases remaining between them. CDR1 is GTSNPN and CDR2 is SVGIG in the germline V gene (reference sequence). Here the CDR3 reads CAWGPGLVTYF. The CDR3 DNA reads TGTGCCTGGGGCCCCGGACTTGTCACGTACTTC.

The rearrangement joins TRBV7-3 to TRBJ2-7; possibly TRBD2 for D (6 bases). Trimming removed 5 bases from V and 2 bases from J, with 13 bases in between. CDR3 length: 14 amino acids. Germline V gene data show CDR1 as SGHTA and CDR2 as FQGTGA. In DNA form, the CDR3 reads TGTGCCAGCAGCCCGATCGGCGGGACCTACGAGCAGTACTTC. Translating it yields CASSPIGGTYEQYF.

CDR3 region: CSVFGGGRAGELFF. CDR3 DNA sequence: TGCAGCGTGTTTGGGGGAGGGCGAGCCGGGGAGCTGTTTTTT. The chain is built from TRBV29-1 and TRBJ2-2, with 7 bases matching TRBD2. Per the germline V gene, CDR1 is SQVTM and CDR2 is ANQGSEA. CDR3 length: 14 residues. V lost 6 bases, J lost 6 bases, and 10 bases stayed unmatched.

The chain combines TRBV6-5 with TRBJ2-7, with D possibly being TRBD1 (6 bases). V gave up 2 bases and J gave up 3 bases, with 17 bases separating them. Looked up from germline, CDR1 is MNHEY and CDR2 is SVGAGI. This CDR3 is built from 16 residues. CDR3 in amino acids: CASSYPGPRGHYEQYF. The CDR3 nucleotides read TGTGCCAGCAGTTACCCGGGACCGAGGGGACACTACGAGCAGTACTTC.

V usage is TRBV28 and J usage is TRBJ1-5; TRBD1 is a possible D gene (5 bases). Trimming cost V 6 bases and J 4 bases, with 10 bases left between them. The CDR3 spans 13 residues. Per the germline V gene, CDR1 is MDHEN and CDR2 is SYDVKM. CDR3 protein: CASRTGKNQPQHF. In DNA, the CDR3 is TGTGCCAGCAGAACAGGAAAAAATCAGCCCCAGCATTTT.

This clone was counted only a few times. V is TRBV15 and J is TRBJ1-2, with no clear D. V was trimmed by 3 bases and J by 0 bases, leaving 14 bases between them. CDR1 LNHNV and CDR2 YYDKDF come from the germline V gene (reference sequence). The CDR3 totals 16 residues. In DNA, the CDR3 is TGTGCCACCAGCAGTTACGTCCCTACAGCTAACTATGGCTACACCTTC. Translated: CATSSYVPTANYGYTF.

The rearrangement joins TRBV4-2 to TRBJ2-1; TRBD2 is a possible D gene (5 bases). The V gene's germline CDR1 is LGHNA and CDR2 YNFKEQ. This CDR3 is 16 amino acids long. With 5 bases removed from V and 5 bases from J, the gap between germline ends came to 19 bases. CDR3 sequence: CASSASSSGPNNEQFF. The CDR3 region has the DNA TGTGCCAGCAGCGCCTCGAGCAGCGGCCCGAACAATGAGCAGTTCTTC.

This chain uses TRBV28 with TRBJ2-3; tentatively, D is TRBD1 (6 bases). V lost 3 bases and J lost 4, with 11 bases in between. Per the germline V gene, CDR1 is MDHEN and CDR2 is SYDVKM. The CDR3 covers 14 residues. The CDR3 coding sequence is TGTGCCAGCAGTTTTACAGGGCTAGCAGATACGCAGTATTTT. This translates into CASSFTGLADTQYF.

This sequence joins TRBV28 and TRBJ2-5; a weak D match, TRBD2 (6 bases). This CDR3 is built from 14 residues. The V and J ends lost 6 bases and 2 bases respectively, with 13 bases between them. CDR1 is MDHEN, CDR2 SYDVKM, per germline. Written as DNA, the CDR3 is TGTGCCAGCAGACCCAACCGGGAGCAAGAGACCCAGTACTTC. Translating gives CASRPNREQETQYF.